This entry features one T cell receptor beta chain sequence. What it recognizes is unknown. TCRdb re-analyzed the PCR reads through MiXCR. The repertoire holds about 32,000 clones, with roughly 25% as singletons. This specimen belongs to a study of metastatic and nonmetastatic thyroid tumors. Study overall: The study looked at repertoires side by side in blood and in tumor or nodule tissue from malignant and benign thyroid patients. Study-level findings and limits: Malignant thyroid tumors reportedly exceeded benign nodules significantly in TCR beta diversity, with the difference appearing in blood and tumor.

The entire patient cohort was treatment-naive prior to thyroid surgery. The CDR3 length is 14 residues. In germline, CDR1 is MNHEY, CDR2 SVGEGT. Deletions cut 1 base from V and 7 bases from J, with 13 bases between. The source of this sequence is a female donor with papillary thyroid cancer or a benign thyroid nodule (not recorded which). Some clones in this sample may be carry-over from other donors' samples. The V call is TRBV6-2 or TRBV6-3, the J call TRBJ1-2, with D maybe TRBD1 (6 bases). Sequenced: blood. In DNA form, the CDR3 reads TGTGCCAGCAGTTACTGGGACAAATACTCTGGCTACACCTTC. Its protein product is CASSYWDKYSGYTF.